This T cell receptor beta chain came from a study of Ad26.COV2.S vaccination and SARS-CoV-2 variants. Study-level findings and limits: Vaccinated individuals (as opposed to placebo recipients) had higher spike-specific TCR breadth. Reported findings describe substantial breadth in spike-specific CD8+ and CD4+ T cell responses following vaccination.

Treatment reported: some 19 received Ad26.COV2.S at low or high dose, single or two shots; several received placebo; per-sample allocation not given. Sampling occurred on day 63 after the first vaccine or placebo injection. As regards this clone: What it binds is not known.

The method was immunoSEQ multiplex PCR; TCRdb's version includes in-frame clones alone and lacks a portion of them. The data contain about half a million clones, 89% of them singletons. There are 16 residues in the CDR3. The germline V and J ends were trimmed by 4 bases and 4 bases, with 19 bases remaining between them. Germline V gives CDR1 LGHDT, CDR2 YNNKEL (reference sequence). Sequenced material: peripheral blood, taken in a trial of Ad26.COV2.S vaccine versus placebo. The rearrangement joins TRBV3-1 (or the pseudogene TRBV3-2) to TRBJ1-2; D is possibly TRBD1 (6 bases). The TCR originated in a person between 18 and 65 years old who received the Ad26.COV2.S COVID-19 vaccine or a placebo. The CDR3 reads CASSRRAQGPTYGYTF. The CDR3 bases are TGTGCCAGCAGCCGGAGGGCACAGGGCCCAACCTATGGCTACACCTTC.